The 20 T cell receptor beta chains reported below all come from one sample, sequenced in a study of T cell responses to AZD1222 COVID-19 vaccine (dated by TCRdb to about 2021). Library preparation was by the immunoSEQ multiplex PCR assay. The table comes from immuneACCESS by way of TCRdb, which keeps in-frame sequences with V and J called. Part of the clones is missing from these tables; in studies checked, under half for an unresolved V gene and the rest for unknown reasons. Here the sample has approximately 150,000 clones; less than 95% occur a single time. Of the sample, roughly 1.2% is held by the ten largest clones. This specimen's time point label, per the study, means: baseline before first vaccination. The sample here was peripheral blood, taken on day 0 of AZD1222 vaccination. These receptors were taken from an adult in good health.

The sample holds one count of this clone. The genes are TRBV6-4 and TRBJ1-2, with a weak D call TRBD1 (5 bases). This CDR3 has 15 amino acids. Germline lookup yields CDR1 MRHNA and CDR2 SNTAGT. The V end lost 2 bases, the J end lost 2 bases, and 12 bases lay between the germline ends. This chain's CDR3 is CASSDRTGGNYGYTF. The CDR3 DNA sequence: TGTGCCAGCAGTGACCGGACCGGGGGAAACTATGGCTACACCTTC.

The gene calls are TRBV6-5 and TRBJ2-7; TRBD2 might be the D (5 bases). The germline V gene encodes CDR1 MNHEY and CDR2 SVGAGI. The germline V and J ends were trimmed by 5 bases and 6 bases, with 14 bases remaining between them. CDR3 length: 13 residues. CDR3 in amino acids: CASSPRGGREQYV. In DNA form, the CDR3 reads TGTGCCAGCAGTCCCAGAGGCGGGCGCGAGCAGTACGTC.

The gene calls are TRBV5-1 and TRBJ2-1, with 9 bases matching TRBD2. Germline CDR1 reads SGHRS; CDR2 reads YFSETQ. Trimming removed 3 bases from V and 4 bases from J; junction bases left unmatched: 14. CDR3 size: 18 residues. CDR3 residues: CASSSPHSGRGIYNEQFF. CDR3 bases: TGCGCCAGCAGCTCGCCCCATAGCGGGAGAGGCATATACAATGAGCAGTTCTTC.

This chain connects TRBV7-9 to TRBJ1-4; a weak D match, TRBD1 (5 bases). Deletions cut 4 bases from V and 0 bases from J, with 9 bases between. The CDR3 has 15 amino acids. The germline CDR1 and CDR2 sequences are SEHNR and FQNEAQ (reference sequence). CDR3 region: CASSSGLATNEKLFF. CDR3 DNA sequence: TGTGCCAGCAGCTCGGGGCTGGCAACTAATGAAAAACTGTTTTTT. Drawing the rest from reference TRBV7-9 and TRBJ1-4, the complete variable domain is DTGVSQNPRHKITKRGQNVTFRCDPISEHNRLYWYRQTLGQGPEFLTYFQNEAQLEKSRLLSDRFSAERPKGSFSTLEIQRTEQGDSAMYLCASSSGLATNEKLFFGSGTQLSVL.

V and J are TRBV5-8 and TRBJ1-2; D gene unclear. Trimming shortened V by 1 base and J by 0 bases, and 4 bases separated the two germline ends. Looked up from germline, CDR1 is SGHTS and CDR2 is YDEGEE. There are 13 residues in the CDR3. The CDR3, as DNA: TGTGCCAGCAGCTTGAGGCCTAACTATGGCTACACCTTC. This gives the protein CASSLRPNYGYTF.

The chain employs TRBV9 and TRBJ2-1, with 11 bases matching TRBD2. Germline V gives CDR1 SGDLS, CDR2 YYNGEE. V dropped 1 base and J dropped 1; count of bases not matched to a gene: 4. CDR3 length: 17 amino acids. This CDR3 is CASSVPLAGGSYNEQFF. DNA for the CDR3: TGTGCCAGCAGCGTACCCCTAGCGGGAGGTTCCTACAATGAGCAGTTCTTC.

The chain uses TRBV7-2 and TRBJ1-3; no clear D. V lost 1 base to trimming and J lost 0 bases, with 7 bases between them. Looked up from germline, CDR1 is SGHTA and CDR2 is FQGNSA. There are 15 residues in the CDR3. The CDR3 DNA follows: TGTGCCAGCAGCTTAGTCGTGAGCTCTGGAAACACCATATATTTT. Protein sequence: CASSLVVSSGNTIYF. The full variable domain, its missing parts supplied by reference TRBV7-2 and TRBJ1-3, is GAGVSQSPSNKVTEKGKDVELRCDPISGHTALYWYRQSLGQGLEFLIYFQGNSAPDKSGLPSDRFSAERTGGSVSTLTIQRTQQEDSAVYLCASSLVVSSGNTIYFGEGSWLTVV.

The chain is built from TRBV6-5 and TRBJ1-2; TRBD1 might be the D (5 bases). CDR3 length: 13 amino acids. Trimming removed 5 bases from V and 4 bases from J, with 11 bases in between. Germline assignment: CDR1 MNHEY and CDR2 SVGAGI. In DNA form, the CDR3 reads TGTGCCAGCAGTCAGGGCGTCTCCTATGGCTACACCTTC. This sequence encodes CASSQGVSYGYTF.

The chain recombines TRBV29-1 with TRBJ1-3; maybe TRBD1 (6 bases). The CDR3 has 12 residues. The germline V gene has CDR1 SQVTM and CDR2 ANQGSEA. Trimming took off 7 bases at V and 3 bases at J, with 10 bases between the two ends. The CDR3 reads CSAGVIGNTIYF. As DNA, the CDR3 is TGCAGCGCAGGGGTGATTGGAAACACCATATATTTT.

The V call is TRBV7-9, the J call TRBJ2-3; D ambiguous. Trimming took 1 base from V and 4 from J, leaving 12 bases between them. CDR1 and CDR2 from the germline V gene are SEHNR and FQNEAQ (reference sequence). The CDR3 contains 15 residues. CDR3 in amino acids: CASSLEAAYADTQYF. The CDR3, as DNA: TGTGCCAGCAGCTTAGAAGCCGCATACGCAGATACGCAGTATTTT.

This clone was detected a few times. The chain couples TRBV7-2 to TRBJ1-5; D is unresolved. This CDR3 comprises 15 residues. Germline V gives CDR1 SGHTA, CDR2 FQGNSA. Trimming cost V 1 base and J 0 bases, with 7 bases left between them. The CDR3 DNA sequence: TGTGCCAGCAGCTTAGACAACCGTAGCAATCAGCCCCAGCATTTT. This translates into CASSLDNRSNQPQHF.

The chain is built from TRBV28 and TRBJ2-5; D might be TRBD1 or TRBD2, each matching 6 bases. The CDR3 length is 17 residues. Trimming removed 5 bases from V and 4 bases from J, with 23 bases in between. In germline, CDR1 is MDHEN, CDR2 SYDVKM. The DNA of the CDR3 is TGTGCCAGCAGTCTGACCGGGGGCAGGGGATCTAGAGAGACCCAGTACTTC. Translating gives CASSLTGGRGSRETQYF.

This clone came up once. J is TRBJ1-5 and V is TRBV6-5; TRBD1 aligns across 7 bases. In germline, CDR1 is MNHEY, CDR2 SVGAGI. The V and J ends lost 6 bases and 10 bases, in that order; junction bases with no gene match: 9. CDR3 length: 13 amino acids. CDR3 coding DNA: TGTGCCAGCAGCGCCGACAGGGATCTTCCCCAGCATTTT. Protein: CASSADRDLPQHF.

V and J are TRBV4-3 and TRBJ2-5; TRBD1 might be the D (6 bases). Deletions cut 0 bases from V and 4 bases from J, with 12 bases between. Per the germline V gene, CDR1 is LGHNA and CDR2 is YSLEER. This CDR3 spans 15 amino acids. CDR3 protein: CASSQEYWGRETQYF. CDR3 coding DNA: TGCGCCAGCAGCCAAGAATACTGGGGGCGAGAGACCCAGTACTTC.

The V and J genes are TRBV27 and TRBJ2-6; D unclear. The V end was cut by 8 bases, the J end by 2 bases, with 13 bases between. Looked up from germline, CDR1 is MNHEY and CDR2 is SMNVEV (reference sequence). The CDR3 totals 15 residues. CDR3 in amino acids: CASSLKGTGANVLTF. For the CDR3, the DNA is TGTGCCAGCTCCTTGAAAGGTACTGGGGCCAACGTCCTGACTTTC.

CDR3 sequence (DNA): TGCAGTGCTAGTAACAGGGGAAGCCTCACAGATACGCAGTATTTT. Residues: CSASNRGSLTDTQYF. The chain combines TRBV20-1 with TRBJ2-3; 7 bases fit TRBD1. This CDR3 has 15 amino acids. Per germline, CDR1 DFQATT and CDR2 SNEGSKA (reference sequence). Unmatched junction bases numbered 8, after V lost 3 bases and J lost 2 bases.

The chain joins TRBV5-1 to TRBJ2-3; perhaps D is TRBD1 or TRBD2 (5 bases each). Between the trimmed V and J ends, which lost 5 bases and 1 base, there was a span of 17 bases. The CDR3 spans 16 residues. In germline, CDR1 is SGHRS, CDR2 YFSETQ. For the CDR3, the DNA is TGCGCCAGCAGAGAGGGACGGTCGGAAGGCACAGATACGCAGTATTTT. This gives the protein CASREGRSEGTDTQYF.

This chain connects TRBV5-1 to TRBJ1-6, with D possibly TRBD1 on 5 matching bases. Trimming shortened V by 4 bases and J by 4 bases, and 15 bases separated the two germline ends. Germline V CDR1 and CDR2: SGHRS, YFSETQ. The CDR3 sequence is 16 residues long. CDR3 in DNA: TGCGCCAGCAGCCTCGGATTGGGGGATTATAATTCACCCCTCCACTTT. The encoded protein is CASSLGLGDYNSPLHF.

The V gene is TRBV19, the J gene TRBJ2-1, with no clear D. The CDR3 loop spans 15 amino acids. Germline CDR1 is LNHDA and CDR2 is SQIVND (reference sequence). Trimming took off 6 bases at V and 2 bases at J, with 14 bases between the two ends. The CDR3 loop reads CASRFGQRPYNEQFF. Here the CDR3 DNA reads TGTGCCAGTAGATTTGGGCAGAGACCCTACAATGAGCAGTTCTTC.

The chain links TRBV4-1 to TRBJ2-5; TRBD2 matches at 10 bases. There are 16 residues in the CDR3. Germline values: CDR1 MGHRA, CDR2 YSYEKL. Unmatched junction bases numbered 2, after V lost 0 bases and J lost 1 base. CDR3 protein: CASSQEAGGLQETQYF. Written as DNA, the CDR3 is TGCGCCAGCAGCCAAGAAGCGGGGGGGCTCCAAGAGACCCAGTACTTC.